The subject of this entry is one T cell receptor beta chain. The sample comes from a study of blood T cell repertoires in COVID-19. On the study more broadly: T cells, B-cell-depleted T cells, or PBMCs provided the cDNA or gDNA that served as material.

Sequencing used immunoSEQ multiplex PCR; TCRdb keeps in-frame clones, though not all of them. The repertoire consists of about 200,000 clones, with about 83% occurring once and the leading ten covering about 6%. The ends lost 4 bases at V and 9 bases at J; junction bases unmatched: 7. The CDR3 extends over 14 amino acids. Germline-derived CDR1 and CDR2 are SGHRS and YFSETQ. This receptor was obtained from a man aged 40-50 years with acute COVID-19. The V call is TRBV5-1, the J call TRBJ2-1, with 10 bases lining up with TRBD2. Input material: PBMCs or T cells enriched from blood (not recorded which). CDR3 DNA: TGCGCCAGCAGCAACGGGACTAGCGCTACTGAGCAGTTCTTC. Amino acids: CASSNGTSATEQFF.